Listed below are T cell receptor beta chains from one sample, sequenced in a study of blood T cell repertoires in COVID-19. TCRdb's copy holds only in-frame clones and misses some; the assay was immunoSEQ multiplex PCR. The sample holds roughly 200,000 clones; roughly 88% are singletons and the top ten take 15% to 20%. The sample consisted of peripheral blood. These receptors all come from a man in his fifties with COVID-19, enrolled during active disease. Each CDR3 is given with its conserved first and last residue. The D gene is left open where the match is weak. Some rows have no size entry. The others give once, few or many, or a class for an expanded clone.

D gene	J gene	clone size	V gene	CDR3 protein	CDR3 DNA
TRBD2	TRBJ2-7	once	TRBV7-2	CASSLGLGGPNDEQYF	TGTGCCAGCAGCTTAGGGTTGGGAGGGCCCAACGACGAGCAGTACTTC
TRBD2	TRBJ2-1	-	TRBV6-4	CASSRGTSGWDEQFF	TGTGCCAGCAGCAGAGGGACTAGCGGATGGGATGAGCAGTTCTTC
TRBD1	TRBJ2-7	few	TRBV5-6	CASSITTGGYEQYF	TGTGCCAGCAGCATAACGACAGGGGGCTACGAGCAGTACTTC
-	TRBJ1-1	-	TRBV4-1	CASSQGDGAFF	TGCGCCAGCAGCCAAGGAGACGGGGCTTTCTTT
TRBD2	TRBJ2-3	once	TRBV19	CASSLPGAGGGDTQYF	TGTGCCAGTAGCCTCCCTGGAGCGGGAGGTGGAGATACGCAGTATTTT
TRBD2	TRBJ2-3	-	TRBV2	CASSGTSGRIDTQYF	TGTGCCAGCAGCGGGACTAGCGGGCGAATAGATACGCAGTATTTT
-	TRBJ2-1	-	TRBV3-1/TRBV3-2	CASSARGGTSYNEQFF	TGTGCCAGCAGCGCAAGGGGGGGGACCTCCTACAATGAGCAGTTCTTC
-	TRBJ2-3	-	TRBV20-1	CSASVDTQYF	TGCAGTGCTAGCGTGGATACGCAGTATTTT
-	TRBJ1-6	-	TRBV7-6	CASGQINSPLHF	TGTGCCAGCGGACAGATTAATTCACCCCTCCACTTT
-	TRBJ2-2	-	TRBV28	CASQGLARAGELFF	TGTGCCAGCCAGGGACTCGCGAGAGCCGGGGAGCTGTTTTTT
-	TRBJ2-5	-	TRBV5-1	CASSLAGGAGTQYF	TGCGCCAGCAGCTTGGCCGGAGGGGCAGGGACCCAGTACTTC
-	TRBJ2-7	-	TRBV7-9	CASSFNTGTLYEQYF	TGTGCCAGCAGCTTCAACACCGGGACACTATACGAGCAGTACTTC
-	TRBJ1-1	-	TRBV5-1	CASSLAVRYEAFF	TGCGCCAGCAGCTTGGCGGTGAGATATGAAGCTTTCTTT
-	TRBJ1-5	once	TRBV2	CASSAGPDTNQPQHF	TGTGCCAGCAGTGCCGGCCCGGACACGAATCAGCCCCAGCATTTT
TRBD2	TRBJ2-7	-	TRBV7-9	CASSLWGAGDEQYF	TGTGCCAGCAGCTTATGGGGTGCGGGGGACGAGCAGTACTTC
TRBD2	TRBJ2-3	-	TRBV7-3	CASSLKGLAGSTDTQYF	TGTGCCAGCAGCTTAAAGGGACTAGCGGGAAGCACAGATACGCAGTATTTT
TRBD2	TRBJ2-6	once	TRBV18	CASSPPWLAGSSGANVLTF	TGTGCCAGCTCACCACCTTGGCTAGCGGGTAGCTCTGGGGCCAACGTCCTGACTTTC
-	TRBJ1-1	-	TRBV2	CASSVDRMNTEAFF	TGTGCCAGCAGTGTTGACAGGATGAACACTGAAGCTTTCTTT
TRBD2	TRBJ2-1	-	TRBV14	CASSQLGLADNEQFF	TGTGCCAGCAGCCAACTCGGACTAGCGGATAATGAGCAGTTCTTC
-	TRBJ1-5	-	TRBV5-8	CASSAYSNQPQHF	TGTGCCAGCAGTGCGTATAGCAATCAGCCCCAGCATTTT
-	TRBJ1-5	-	TRBV9	CASSVGAGEGQPQHF	TGTGCCAGCAGCGTAGGAGCAGGGGAGGGCCAGCCCCAGCATTTT
TRBD1	TRBJ2-1	-	TRBV10-3	CAITRDRDNEQFF	TGTGCCATCACCCGGGACAGGGACAATGAGCAGTTCTTC
TRBD2	TRBJ2-1	-	TRBV7-9	CASSRTSGSYNEQFF	TGTGCCAGCAGCCGAACTAGCGGGAGTTACAATGAGCAGTTCTTC
-	TRBJ1-6	-	TRBV29-1	CSVPGNSPLHF	TGCAGCGTGCCGGGGAATTCACCCCTCCACTTT
TRBD1	TRBJ1-4	-	TRBV4-1	CASSQETGTGIVKLFF	TGCGCCAGCAGCCAGGAAACCGGGACAGGAATAGTAAAACTGTTTTTT
-	TRBJ2-5	-	TRBV11-2	CASSLSRRGGETQYF	TGTGCCAGCAGCTTATCCCGGCGTGGCGGGGAGACCCAGTACTTC
TRBD1	TRBJ1-2	-	TRBV7-2	CASRPQGAYGYTF	TGTGCCAGCAGGCCACAGGGGGCCTATGGCTACACCTTC
-	TRBJ2-5	-	TRBV18	CASSPYRGGQETQYF	TGTGCCAGCTCCCCCTATAGGGGGGGCCAAGAGACCCAGTACTTC
TRBD2	TRBJ2-7	-	TRBV7-3	CASSLWAGGRHEQYF	TGTGCCAGCAGCTTATGGGCGGGAGGGCGACACGAGCAGTACTTC
TRBD2	TRBJ2-2	-	TRBV2	CASSLAGVEIGELFF	TGTGCCAGCAGTCTAGCGGGAGTGGAGATCGGGGAGCTGTTTTTT
TRBD1	TRBJ2-7	-	TRBV29-1	CSARDSSYEQYF	TGCAGCGCTAGGGACAGCTCCTACGAGCAGTACTTC
TRBD1	TRBJ1-1	-	TRBV19	CASSTLGQGASSNTEAFF	TGTGCCAGTAGTACCCTTGGACAGGGGGCGAGTTCGAACACTGAAGCTTTCTTT
-	TRBJ1-4	-	TRBV23-1	CASSQTGCEKLFF	TGCGCCAGCAGTCAAACAGGTTGTGAAAAACTGTTTTTT
TRBD2	TRBJ2-5	-	TRBV7-9	CASSPTSGSETQYF	TGTGCCAGCAGCCCGACTAGCGGGAGTGAGACCCAGTACTTC
-	TRBJ2-2	-	TRBV4-3	CASSQAPEPNTGELFF	TGCGCCAGCAGCCAAGCCCCCGAGCCGAACACCGGGGAGCTGTTTTTT
-	TRBJ1-1	-	TRBV3-1/TRBV3-2	CASSRPRGGSTEAFF	TGTGCCAGCAGCCGACCCCGAGGAGGGAGCACTGAAGCTTTCTTT
TRBD1	TRBJ1-2	-	TRBV7-9	CASNRQGPYYGYTF	TGTGCCAGCAACCGACAGGGCCCCTACTATGGCTACACCTTC
TRBD1	TRBJ2-7	-	TRBV29-1	CSVTTGGNEQYF	TGCAGCGTGACGACAGGGGGCAACGAGCAGTACTTC
-	TRBJ2-2	-	TRBV28	CASSSTGRTGELFF	TGTGCCAGCAGTTCGACAGGCAGAACCGGGGAGCTGTTTTTT
-	TRBJ2-1	few	TRBV4-3	CASSHGSEGNEQFF	TGCGCCAGCAGCCACGGATCGGAGGGCAATGAGCAGTTCTTC
-	TRBJ2-7	-	TRBV3-1/TRBV3-2	CASSQRQDAYEQYF	TGTGCCAGCAGCCAGAGACAGGACGCCTACGAGCAGTACTTC
TRBD1	TRBJ1-2	-	TRBV7-8	CASSHRDRGSRGYGYTF	TGTGCCAGCAGCCACCGGGACAGGGGGTCCCGGGGCTATGGCTACACCTTC
-	TRBJ2-7	-	TRBV12-5	CASGPTGMGYEQYF	TGTGCTAGTGGCCCAACAGGGATGGGCTACGAGCAGTACTTC
-	TRBJ2-2	-	TRBV5-1	CASSLASASNTGELFF	TGCGCCAGCAGCCTCGCTAGCGCTTCGAACACCGGGGAGCTGTTTTTT
TRBD2	TRBJ2-3	-	TRBV7-3	CASSSQAGGTDTQYF	TGTGCCAGCAGCTCCCAAGCGGGAGGCACAGATACGCAGTATTTT